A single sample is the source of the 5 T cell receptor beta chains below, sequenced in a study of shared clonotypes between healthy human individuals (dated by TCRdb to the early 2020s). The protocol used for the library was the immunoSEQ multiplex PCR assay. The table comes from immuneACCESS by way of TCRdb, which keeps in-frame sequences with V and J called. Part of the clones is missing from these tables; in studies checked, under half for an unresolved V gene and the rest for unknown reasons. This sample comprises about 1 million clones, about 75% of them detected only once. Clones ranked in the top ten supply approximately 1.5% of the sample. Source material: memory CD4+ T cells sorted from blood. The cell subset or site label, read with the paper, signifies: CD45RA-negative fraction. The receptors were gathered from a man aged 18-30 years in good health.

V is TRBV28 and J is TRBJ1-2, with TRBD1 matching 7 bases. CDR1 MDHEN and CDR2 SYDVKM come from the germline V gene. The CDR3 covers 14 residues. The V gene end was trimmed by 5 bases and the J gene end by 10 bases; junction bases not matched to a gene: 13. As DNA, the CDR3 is TGTGCCAGCAGTACCCAGGGGGGATCTATGGACTACACCTTC. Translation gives CASSTQGGSMDYTF.

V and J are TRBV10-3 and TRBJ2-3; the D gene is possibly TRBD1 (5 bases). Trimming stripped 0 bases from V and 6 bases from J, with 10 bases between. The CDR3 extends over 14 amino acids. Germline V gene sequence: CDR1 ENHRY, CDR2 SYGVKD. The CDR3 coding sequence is TGTGCCATCAGTGAGTCTGGGGCGTCGGATACGCAGTATTTT. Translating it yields CAISESGASDTQYF.

CDR3 sequence: CASRPGQGNYEQYF. Here the CDR3 DNA reads TGTGCCAGCAGGCCGGGACAGGGGAACTACGAGCAGTACTTC. The V and J genes are TRBV6-1 and TRBJ2-7; TRBD1 agrees at 10 bases. This CDR3 has 14 residues. The V gene's germline CDR1 is MNHNS and CDR2 SASEGT. V lost 6 bases and J lost 3; bases outside the gene matches: 5.

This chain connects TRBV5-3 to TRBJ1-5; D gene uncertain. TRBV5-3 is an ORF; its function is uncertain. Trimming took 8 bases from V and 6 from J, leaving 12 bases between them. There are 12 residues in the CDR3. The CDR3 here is CASTEARQPQHF. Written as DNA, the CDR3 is TGTGCCAGCACCGAGGCTCGTCAGCCCCAGCATTTT.

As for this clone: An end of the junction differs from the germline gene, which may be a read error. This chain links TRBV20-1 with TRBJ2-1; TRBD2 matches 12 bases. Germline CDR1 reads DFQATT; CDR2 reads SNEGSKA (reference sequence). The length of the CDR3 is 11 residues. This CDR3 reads CSAGLAGLVIF. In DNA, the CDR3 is TGCAGTGCCGGACTAGCGGGACTCGTTATCTTC.